This T cell receptor (beta chain) was profiled in a study of blood T cell repertoires in COVID-19. Libraries were prepared by immunoSEQ multiplex PCR; TCRdb keeps only in-frame clonotypes and omits some of them. The data show 300,000 to 400,000 clones, about nine tenths seen once. CDR3 length: 14 amino acids. Germline assignment: CDR1 SGHNT and CDR2 YYREEE (reference sequence). V was trimmed by 2 bases and J by 1 base, leaving 9 bases between them. As to this clone: This sample includes further DNA sequences coding for the same CDR3.

Sequencing input: peripheral blood. This clonotype was sampled from a woman between 50 and 59 years old with COVID-19, enrolled during active disease. The chain combines TRBV5-4 with TRBJ1-1; D is undetermined. Here the CDR3 DNA reads TGTGCCAGCAGCTTAGTGAGTGGGAACACTGAAGCTTTCTTT. It yields the protein CASSLVSGNTEAFF.